A single sample is the source of the 8 T cell receptor beta chains below, sequenced in a study of T cell clonality in common variable immunodeficiency. The data were produced by immunoSEQ multiplex PCR, yet TCRdb's version contains in-frame clones alone and is incomplete. The sample presents about 37,000 clones, none singletons. The specimen sequenced was peripheral blood mononuclear cells. These receptors all stem from a person aged 18 to 70 in good health.

In this sample, this clone is medium-sized (0.01 to 0.1%). The CDR3 extends 3 residues past the end of the read, so its final part is completed from the germline J gene. The rearrangement links TRBV3-1 (or the pseudogene TRBV3-2) to TRBJ1-2; TRBD1 aligns across 8 bases. With V trimmed by 0 bases and J by 5 bases, 11 bases remained unmatched. This CDR3 region has 17 residues. Germline values: CDR1 LGHDT, CDR2 YNNKEL (reference sequence). The part of the CDR3 DNA that was read is TGTGCCAGCAGCCAAGATCCTAGGACAGGGAGGGAATATGGC. This sequence encodes CASSQDPRTGREYG. The whole CDR3 sequence reads CASSQDPRTGREYGYTF.

In its sample, this clone was seen many times. The sequenced fragment ends 3 residues before the CDR3 boundary, so the rest is inferred from the germline J gene. V gene TRBV12-3 or TRBV12-4 combines with J gene TRBJ1-4, with D uncertain. Trimming cost V 6 bases and J 4 bases, with 9 bases left between them. CDR3 length equals 13 residues. The covered CDR3 bases are TGTGCCAGCAGACCTCAGAGTAATGAAAAA. Protein: CASRPQSNEK. The CDR3 reads in full as CASRPQSNEKLFF.

This clone came up many times. The read ends 3 residues early relative to the CDR3; the germline J gene fills the gap. The chain employs TRBV12-3 or TRBV12-4 and TRBJ2-2; D possibly matches TRBD1 or TRBD2 (6 bases each). The CDR3 totals 13 residues. This CDR3 reads CASSLVGRGGLFF. The part of the CDR3 DNA that was read is TGTGCCAGCAGTTTAGTCGGCAGGGGAGGG.

This clone was counted at least ten times. Read sequence stops 3 residues before the CDR3 end, and the germline J gene provides the missing end. This chain links TRBV20-1 with TRBJ1-1; TRBD1 matches 7 bases. The CDR3 length is 15 residues. The ends lost 1 base at V and 3 bases at J; junction bases unmatched: 8. Germline CDR1 is DFQATT and CDR2 is SNEGSKA (reference sequence). The CDR3 DNA, read in part, is TGCAGTGCTAGAGGTCCGACAGGGCCCTACACTGAA. Residues: CSARGPTGPYTE. The whole CDR3 is CSARGPTGPYTEAFF.

This clone was found many times. Sequencing ends 3 residues short of the CDR3 end; the germline J gene provides the rest. The rearrangement joins TRBV5-1 to TRBJ2-7; maybe TRBD2 (5 bases). This CDR3 spans 14 amino acids. Germline V lookup: CDR1 SGHRS, CDR2 YFSETQ. V shed 4 bases and J shed 4 bases, with 15 bases lying between them. CDR3 protein: CASSLLTRGYEQYF. The CDR3 bases that were read are TGCGCCAGCAGCCTACTGACCCGCGGGTACGAG.

Ten or more counts support this clone. Read data end 3 residues before the CDR3 end; the end is taken from the germline J gene. The chain links TRBV20-1 to TRBJ2-1; D uncertain. The CDR3 runs to 14 residues. Germline V CDR1 and CDR2: DFQATT, SNEGSKA (reference sequence). Trimming removed 2 bases from V and 0 bases from J, with 8 bases in between. The CDR3: CSARYGSSYNEQFF. The covered CDR3 bases are TGCAGTGCTAGATATGGCAGCTCCTACAATGAG.

This clone was seen at least ten times. Read data end 3 residues before the CDR3 end; the end is taken from the germline J gene. The chain recombines TRBV6-2 or TRBV6-3 with TRBJ1-5; no definite D call. There are 14 residues in the CDR3. V lost 4 bases and J lost 4, with 11 bases in between. Per germline, CDR1 MNHEY and CDR2 SVGEGT. CDR3 sequence: CASSFGVLNQPQHF. CDR3 DNA, as far as it was read: TGTGCCAGCAGTTTCGGGGTATTAAATCAGCCC.

This clone was recorded many times. The read finishes 3 residues shy of the CDR3 end, and the germline J gene is used to complete it. The gene calls are TRBV20-1 and TRBJ2-5; D possibly corresponds to TRBD1 (6 bases). Germline loops: CDR1 DFQATT, CDR2 SNEGSKA (reference sequence). Trimming stripped 3 bases from V and 2 bases from J, with 13 bases between. The CDR3 consists of 14 residues. The CDR3 reads CSASKGVNQETQYF. The part of the CDR3 DNA that was read is TGCAGTGCTAGTAAGGGGGTCAATCAAGAGACC.